This T cell receptor (beta chain) was retrieved from a study of T cells in Graves' hyperthyroidism and ophthalmopathy. The overall study: Peripheral blood samples were taken at initial diagnosis, prior to any treatment.

Amplified TCR beta CDR3 regions derived from RNA transcripts. The HTBI set primed first-round TCR CDR3 RT-PCR. TCRdb passed the multiplex PCR reads through MiXCR, listing each CDR3 protein once. The profile shows approximately 400,000 distinct CDR3 sequences, around an eighth of them singletons. Study findings and constraints: Blood held most thyroid clonotypes expanded above 0.001 frequency. Through a model of 13 V-J features, ophthalmopathy was separated from stable hyperthyroidism.

Germline trimming cut 7 bases from V and 4 bases from J; bases unmatched to any gene: 4. CDR3 length: 15 residues. CDR1 and CDR2 from the germline V gene are MDHEN and SYDVKM. In the case of this clonotype: Its antigen is as yet unknown.

The sequence was collected from a man aged 30 to 39 with Graves' hyperthyroidism that later progressed to Graves' ophthalmopathy. The sequencing sample was made of blood. The chain couples TRBV28 to TRBJ2-1; 13 bases are shared with TRBD2. The CDR3 here is CASTGTSGKYNEQFF. DNA of the CDR3: TGTGCCAGCACCGGGACTAGCGGGAAGTACAATGAGCAGTTCTTC.